Shown below are 4 T cell receptor beta chains from a single sample sequenced in a study of blood T cell repertoires in COVID-19. Repertoires were generated with immunoSEQ multiplex PCR, while TCRdb's copy carries only in-frame clones and drops some. The sample carries a few hundred thousand clones, approximately 86% recorded once. Sequenced input: peripheral blood. These receptors originate from a man aged 18 to 35 with active or convalescent COVID-19.

The rearrangement joins TRBV6-1 to TRBJ1-5; D possibly corresponds to TRBD1 (5 bases). The CDR3 loop spans 17 amino acids. Per the germline V gene, CDR1 is MNHNS and CDR2 is SASEGT. Deletions cut 0 bases from V and 4 bases from J, with 16 bases between. The CDR3 is CASSEATVSIRNQPQHF. For the CDR3, the DNA is TGTGCCAGCAGTGAAGCGACAGTTTCCATCCGGAATCAGCCCCAGCATTTT.

The rearrangement uses TRBV27 and TRBJ2-7; 14 bases are shared with TRBD2. Germline CDR1 is MNHEY and CDR2 is SMNVEV (reference sequence). V lost 6 bases, J lost 3 bases, and 4 bases stayed unmatched. The CDR3 covers 15 residues. CDR3 sequence reads: CASRGLAGGDYEQYF. CDR3 nucleotides: TGTGCCAGCAGAGGACTAGCGGGAGGAGACTACGAGCAGTACTTC.

CDR3 sequence: CAWSVLPHTDTQYF. The CDR3 DNA follows: TGTGCCTGGAGTGTACTGCCCCACACAGATACGCAGTATTTT. The V gene is TRBV30, the J gene TRBJ2-3, with D unresolved. The V and J ends lost 0 bases and 2 bases respectively, with 9 bases between them. The CDR3 loop spans 14 amino acids. The V gene's germline CDR1 is GTSNPN and CDR2 SVGIG (reference sequence).

The chain recombines TRBV9 with TRBJ1-3, with D tentatively TRBD1 (6 bases). Between the trimmed V and J ends, which lost 4 bases and 4 bases, there was a span of 21 bases. Per germline, CDR1 SGDLS and CDR2 YYNGEE. The length of the CDR3 is 17 residues. CDR3 coding DNA: TGTGCCAGCAGCCCCTCAGGAGGGAGGGGGTCCGGAAACACCATATATTTT. This sequence encodes CASSPSGGRGSGNTIYF.